Listed below are T cell receptor beta chains from one sample, sequenced in a study of shared clonotypes between healthy human individuals. The table came from immunoSEQ multiplex PCR; TCRdb's copy has only in-frame clones and leaves some out. The table has 1.5 million to 2.5 million clones, 85% to 95% seen once. Material: naive CD8+ T cells sorted from blood. These receptors came from a man aged 18-30 years in good health. Each CDR3 is given with its conserved first and last residue. The D gene is left open where the match is weak. Where a row states a size, it is once, few, many or the class of an expanded clone; other rows omit it.

NA	TRBD1	TRBJ2-3	TRBV4-1	CASSQDPGQGYTDTQYF	TGCGCCAGCAGCCAAGACCCGGGACAGGGGTACACAGATACGCAGTATTTT
NA	NA	TRBJ2-7	TRBV30	CAWRGIDSGSYEQYF	TGTGCCTGGAGGGGTATTGATAGTGGATCCTACGAGCAGTACTTC
NA	NA	TRBJ2-7	TRBV28	CASSSIGGSYEQYF	TGTGCCAGCAGTTCTATTGGGGGTTCCTACGAGCAGTACTTC
NA	NA	TRBJ1-5	TRBV4-3	CASSHSRATNQPQHF	TGCGCCAGCAGCCACTCCCGGGCCACCAATCAGCCCCAGCATTTT
NA	NA	TRBJ2-7	TRBV11-2	CASSSTRGPYEQYF	TGTGCCAGCAGCTCGACGAGGGGACCCTACGAGCAGTACTTC
NA	TRBD2	TRBJ2-5	TRBV11-2	CASSVGTSVQETQYF	TGTGCCAGCAGCGTGGGGACTAGTGTCCAAGAGACCCAGTACTTC
NA	TRBD2	TRBJ2-7	TRBV5-1	CASSPGLAGASEQYF	TGCGCCAGCAGCCCAGGACTAGCGGGAGCATCTGAGCAGTACTTC
NA	TRBD2	TRBJ2-5	TRBV7-9	CASSNVTAGVSQETQYF	TGTGCCAGCAGCAATGTCACAGCGGGAGTGTCTCAAGAGACCCAGTACTTC
NA	NA	TRBJ2-5	TRBV4-1	CASSQGTGRETQYF	TGCGCCAGCAGCCAAGGTACAGGGAGGGAGACCCAGTACTTC
NA	TRBD2	TRBJ2-5	TRBV2	CAVLALAAVGETQYF	TGTGCCGTCCTGGCCCTAGCGGCCGTCGGGGAGACCCAGTACTTC
NA	TRBD2	TRBJ2-7	TRBV7-9	CASSPRTSGYYEQYF	TGTGCCAGCAGTCCCCGGACTAGCGGATACTACGAGCAGTACTTC
NA	NA	TRBJ2-5	TRBV7-8	CASSHRDSLDWTQYF	TGTGCCAGCAGCCACCGGGACTCCCTCGATTGGACCCAGTACTTC
NA	NA	TRBJ2-5	TRBV2	CASSPGRLQETQYF	TGTGCCAGCAGTCCAGGACGCCTCCAAGAGACCCAGTACTTC
NA	NA	TRBJ1-1	TRBV6-6	CASSYQTGMNTEAFF	TGTGCCAGCAGTTACCAGACAGGCATGAACACTGAAGCTTTCTTT
NA	TRBD1	TRBJ1-1	TRBV5-6	CASSDPDRVLENEAFF	TGTGCCAGCAGCGACCCGGACAGGGTATTAGAAAATGAAGCTTTCTTT
NA	TRBD2	TRBJ2-7	TRBV2	CASRAGLAATYEQYF	TGTGCCAGCAGGGCGGGACTAGCGGCGACCTACGAGCAGTACTTC
NA	NA	TRBJ1-2	TRBV5-6	CASRSVSRANYGYTF	TGTGCCAGCAGAAGTGTCAGCAGGGCTAACTATGGCTACACCTTC
NA	NA	TRBJ2-7	TRBV5-6	CASSLGDLAYEQYF	TGTGCCAGCAGCTTGGGGGACTTAGCCTACGAGCAGTACTTC
few	NA	TRBJ2-7	TRBV20-1	CSARDWGEQYF	TGCAGTGCTAGAGATTGGGGCGAGCAGTACTTC
NA	NA	TRBJ2-3	TRBV4-2	CASSPPGDTQYF	TGTGCCAGCAGCCCCCCGGGGGATACGCAGTATTTT
NA	NA	TRBJ2-7	TRBV9	CASSVPDTSYEQYF	TGTGCCAGCAGCGTCCCGGACACCTCCTACGAGCAGTACTTC
NA	TRBD1	TRBJ2-1	TRBV7-9	CASSLTGSNEQFF	TGTGCCAGCAGCTTGACAGGGTCCAATGAGCAGTTCTTC
NA	TRBD1	TRBJ1-2	TRBV13	CASSLGGQGLSGGDGYTF	TGTGCCAGCAGCTTAGGGGGACAGGGCCTCTCGGGAGGAGATGGCTACACCTTC
NA	NA	TRBJ1-1	TRBV7-9	CASSPQGLDYLNTEAFF	TGTGCCAGCAGCCCGCAGGGGTTGGATTATTTGAACACTGAAGCTTTCTTT
NA	TRBD1	TRBJ1-4	TRBV15	CATSRDNRAGQKNEKLFF	TGTGCCACCAGCAGAGATAATCGAGCGGGACAGAAGAATGAAAAACTGTTTTTT
NA	NA	TRBJ2-3	TRBV5-1	CASSLGPGVTDTQYF	TGCGCCAGCAGCTTGGGTCCCGGGGTAACAGATACGCAGTATTTT
once	NA	TRBJ2-3	TRBV11-1	CASSGVNFDTQYF	TGTGCCAGCAGTGGAGTGAATTTCGATACGCAGTATTTT
NA	TRBD2	TRBJ2-2	TRBV19	CASSIVASGKLFF	TGTGCCAGTAGTATAGTGGCTAGCGGGAAGCTGTTTTTT
NA	NA	TRBJ1-1	TRBV19	CASSIFSGVNTEAFF	TGTGCCAGTAGTATCTTCTCGGGAGTGAACACTGAAGCTTTCTTT
once	NA	TRBJ1-5	TRBV10-3	CAISEGWEQPQHF	TGTGCCATCAGTGAAGGTTGGGAACAGCCCCAGCATTTT
NA	NA	TRBJ1-5	TRBV27	CASSFGGINQPQHF	TGTGCCAGCAGTTTTGGAGGGATTAATCAGCCCCAGCATTTT
NA	TRBD1	TRBJ2-7	TRBV6-5	CASSPSTGGAYEQYF	TGTGCCAGCAGTCCCTCGACAGGGGGCGCTTACGAGCAGTACTTC
NA	NA	TRBJ2-7	TRBV2	CASSERYGSYEQYF	TGTGCCAGCAGTGAGCGGTACGGTTCCTACGAGCAGTACTTC
NA	TRBD1	TRBJ2-1	TRBV7-9	CASSSGTGRYNEQFF	TGTGCCAGCAGCTCCGGGACAGGTAGATACAATGAGCAGTTCTTC
NA	NA	TRBJ2-5	TRBV7-9	CASSLQGGSWHQETQYF	TGTGCCAGCAGCTTACAGGGAGGAAGTTGGCACCAAGAGACCCAGTACTTC
NA	TRBD1	TRBJ2-2	TRBV19	CASSMTGYTGELFF	TGTGCCAGTAGTATGACAGGGTACACCGGGGAGCTGTTTTTT
NA	TRBD1	TRBJ2-7	TRBV11-3	CATGTEPYEQYF	TGTGCCACGGGGACAGAACCCTACGAGCAGTACTTC
NA	NA	TRBJ2-5	TRBV6-1	CASSDQETQYF	TGTGCCAGCAGTGACCAAGAGACCCAGTACTTC
NA	NA	TRBJ2-1	TRBV27	CASAPLGDEQFF	TGTGCCAGCGCCCCTTTGGGGGATGAGCAGTTCTTC
NA	TRBD1	TRBJ1-1	TRBV7-8	CASSLYGTGGAGTEAFF	TGTGCCAGCAGCTTGTACGGGACAGGGGGCGCGGGCACTGAAGCTTTCTTT